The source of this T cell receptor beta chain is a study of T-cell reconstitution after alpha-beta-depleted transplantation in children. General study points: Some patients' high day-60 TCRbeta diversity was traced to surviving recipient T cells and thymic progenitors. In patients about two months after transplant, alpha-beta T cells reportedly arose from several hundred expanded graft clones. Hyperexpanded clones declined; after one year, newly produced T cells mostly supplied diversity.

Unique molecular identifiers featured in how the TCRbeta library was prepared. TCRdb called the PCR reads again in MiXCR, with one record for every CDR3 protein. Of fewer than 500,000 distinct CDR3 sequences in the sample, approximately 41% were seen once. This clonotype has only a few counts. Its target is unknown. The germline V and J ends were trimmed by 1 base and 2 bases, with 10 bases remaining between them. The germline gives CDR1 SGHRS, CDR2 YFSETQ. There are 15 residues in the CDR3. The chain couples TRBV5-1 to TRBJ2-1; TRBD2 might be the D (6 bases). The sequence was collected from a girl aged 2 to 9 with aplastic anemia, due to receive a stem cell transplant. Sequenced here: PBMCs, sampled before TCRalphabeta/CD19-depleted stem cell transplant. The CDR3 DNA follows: TGCGCCAGCAGCTTGAGGCGGGGCGCCTACAATGAGCAGTTCTTC. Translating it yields CASSLRRGAYNEQFF.